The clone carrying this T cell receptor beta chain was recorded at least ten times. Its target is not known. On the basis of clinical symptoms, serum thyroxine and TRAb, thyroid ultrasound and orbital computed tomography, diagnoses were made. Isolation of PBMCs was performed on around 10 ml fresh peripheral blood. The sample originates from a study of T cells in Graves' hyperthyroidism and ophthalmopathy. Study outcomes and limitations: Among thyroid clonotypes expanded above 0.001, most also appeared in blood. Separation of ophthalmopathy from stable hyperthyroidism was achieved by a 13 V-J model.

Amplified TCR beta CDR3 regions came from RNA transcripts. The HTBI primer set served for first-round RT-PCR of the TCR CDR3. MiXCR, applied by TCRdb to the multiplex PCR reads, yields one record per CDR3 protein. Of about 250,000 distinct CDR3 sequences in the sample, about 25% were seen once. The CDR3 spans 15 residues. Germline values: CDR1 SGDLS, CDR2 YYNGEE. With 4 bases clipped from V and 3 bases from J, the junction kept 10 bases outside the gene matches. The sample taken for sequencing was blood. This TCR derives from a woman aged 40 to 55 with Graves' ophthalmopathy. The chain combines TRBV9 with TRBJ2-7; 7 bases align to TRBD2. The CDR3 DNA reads TGTGCCAGCAGCCCATCGACTAGCCCGTTCTACGAGCAGTACTTC. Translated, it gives CASSPSTSPFYEQYF.